This T cell receptor beta chain was captured by sequencing in a study of OX40 agonist ivuxolimab in advanced cancers. Blood samples were obtained at baseline, cycle 4 day 1, and cycle 7 day 1. Generated by immunoSEQ multiplex PCR, the TCRdb table keeps only in-frame clones and is missing some. The sample contains 46,000 or so clones, approximately 88% of which appear only once. The germline V gene encodes CDR1 SQVTM and CDR2 ANQGSEA. The V end lost 5 bases, the J end lost 5 bases, and 18 bases lay between the germline ends. The CDR3 runs 14 residues. This chain connects TRBV29-1 to TRBJ1-1, with a weak D call TRBD1 (5 bases). The sample here was CD4+ or CD8+ T cells sorted from blood, taken in a trial of the OX40 agonist ivuxolimab. The sequence came from an adult with an advanced solid tumor such as melanoma, head and neck, liver or kidney cancer. CDR3 region: CSVRQLTANTEAFF. In DNA form, the CDR3 reads TGCAGCGTTCGGCAATTGACAGCTAATACTGAAGCTTTCTTT.